These 21 T cell receptor beta chains share one sample of origin, sequenced in a study of blood T cell repertoires in COVID-19. Assay used: immunoSEQ multiplex PCR; TCRdb lists only in-frame clones, some missing. The table shows some 300,000 clones, with around 90% occurring only once. Sequences were obtained from peripheral blood. The receptors were sampled from a woman in her 50s with COVID-19, enrolled during active disease.

The chain combines TRBV6-6 with TRBJ1-2; 9 nucleotides agree with TRBD1. V lost 7 bases, J lost 2 bases, and 11 bases stayed unmatched. Germline V gene lookup returns CDR1 MNHNY and CDR2 SVGAGI (reference sequence). CDR3 length: 16 residues. This chain's CDR3 is CASTGTGNPPNYGYTF. The CDR3 region has the DNA TGTGCCAGCACCGGGACAGGGAATCCTCCCAACTATGGCTACACCTTC.

V gene TRBV7-9 combines with J gene TRBJ2-1, with 7 bases that match TRBD1. Germline V gene lookup returns CDR1 SEHNR and CDR2 FQNEAQ (reference sequence). Trimming removed 6 bases from V and 1 base from J; junction bases left unmatched: 0. CDR3 length: 13 amino acids. The CDR3 sequence is CASRTGSYNEQFF. Here the CDR3 DNA reads TGTGCCAGCAGGACAGGGTCCTACAATGAGCAGTTCTTC.

This clone has ten or more counts. The V gene is TRBV19, the J gene TRBJ1-1; D remains unclear. The CDR3 is 11 residues long. The germline CDR1 and CDR2 sequences are LNHDA and SQIVND (reference sequence). The ends were cut back, 1 base at V and 12 bases at J, with 9 bases in the middle. CDR3 in amino acids: CASSIGKQSFF. DNA of the CDR3: TGTGCCAGTAGTATAGGGAAACAGTCTTTCTTT.

The chain couples TRBV7-8 to TRBJ2-1; 10 bases agree with TRBD2. Germline trimming cut 5 bases from V and 5 bases from J; bases unmatched to any gene: 3. Germline CDR1 SGHVS, CDR2 FQNEAQ. The length of the CDR3 is 14 residues. CDR3 sequence: CASSALAGDNEQFF. CDR3 nucleotides: TGTGCCAGCAGCGCCCTAGCGGGAGACAATGAGCAGTTCTTC. The full variable domain, with the rest looked up from reference TRBV7-8 and TRBJ2-1, is GAGVSQSPRYKVAKRGQDVALRCDPISGHVSLFWYQQALGQGPEFLTYFQNEAQLDKSGLPSDRFFAERPEGSVSTLKIQRTQQEDSAVYLCASSALAGDNEQFFGPGTRLTVL.

The chain combines TRBV9 with TRBJ2-2, with D unresolved. Germline-derived CDR1 and CDR2 are SGDLS and YYNGEE. CDR3 size: 15 residues. V gave up 4 bases and J gave up 9 bases, with 19 bases separating them. The DNA of the CDR3 is TGTGCCAGCAGCACGGATTACCTAGGCCCCCGGGAGCTGTTTTTT. Translation: CASSTDYLGPRELFF.

The chain joins TRBV6-6 to TRBJ1-1, with 9 bases matching TRBD1. V lost 4 bases and J lost 1; bases outside the gene matches: 4. The CDR3 length is 15 residues. The germline V gene encodes CDR1 MNHNY and CDR2 SVGAGI (reference sequence). DNA of the CDR3: TGTGCCAGCAGTTCCGGGACAGGGTGGAACACTGAAGCTTTCTTT. It codes for CASSSGTGWNTEAFF.

J is TRBJ2-1 and V is TRBV19, with 7 bases that match TRBD2. Germline assignment: CDR1 LNHDA and CDR2 SQIVND (reference sequence). The V and J ends lost 4 bases and 7 bases, in that order; junction bases with no gene match: 10. CDR3 size: 15 residues. DNA for the CDR3: TGTGCCAGTAGTACCGGGACTACCTATAAAAATGAGCAGTTCTTC. This translates into CASSTGTTYKNEQFF. Based on the CDR3 plus reference TRBV19 and TRBJ2-1, the full variable domain is DGGITQSPKYLFRKEGQNVTLSCEQNLNHDAMYWYRQDPGQGLRLIYYSQIVNDFQKGDIAEGYSVSREKKESFPLTVTSAQKNPTAFYLCASSTGTTYKNEQFFGPGTRLTVL.

To note about this clone: Other DNA sequences in the sample encode the same CDR3. J is TRBJ2-1 and V is TRBV5-1; no reliable D call. Trimming left V 4 bases short and J 1 base short, with 6 bases between. The length of the CDR3 is 13 residues. The V gene's germline CDR1 is SGHRS and CDR2 YFSETQ. DNA of the CDR3: TGCGCCAGCAGCCTTTCTTCCTACAATGAGCAGTTCTTC. Translating gives CASSLSSYNEQFF. Supplemented by reference TRBV5-1 and TRBJ2-1, the full variable domain reads KAGVTQTPRYLIKTRGQQVTLSCSPISGHRSVSWYQQTPGQGLQFLFEYFSETQRNKGNFPGRFSGRQFSNSRSEMNVSTLELGDSALYLCASSLSSYNEQFFGPGTRLTVL.

The rearrangement uses TRBV4-2 and TRBJ2-2; the D is unclear. The V end was cut by 4 bases, the J end by 4 bases, with 10 bases between. CDR3 size: 14 residues. Germline V lookup: CDR1 LGHNA, CDR2 YNFKEQ. In DNA form, the CDR3 reads TGTGCCAGCAGCCCGCGTGAATTCACCGGGGAGCTGTTTTTT. It specifies CASSPREFTGELFF.

The rearrangement joins TRBV27 to TRBJ1-2, with a weak D call TRBD1 (5 bases). Looked up from germline, CDR1 is MNHEY and CDR2 is SMNVEV (reference sequence). The CDR3 contains 13 residues. Trimming removed 5 bases at V and 5 bases at J, with 12 bases between. The CDR3 reads CASSGDFLYGYTF. The CDR3 DNA sequence: TGTGCCAGCAGTGGGGACTTTCTTTATGGCTACACCTTC.

This chain links TRBV7-6 with TRBJ2-1, with 10 bases identical to TRBD2. V shed 2 bases and J 3 bases; nucleotides not matched to a gene: 7. This CDR3 region has 17 residues. The germline CDR1 and CDR2 sequences are SGHVS and FNYEAQ. The CDR3 protein is CASSLYLGLADYNEQFF. CDR3 bases: TGTGCCAGCAGCTTATACCTCGGACTAGCGGACTACAATGAGCAGTTCTTC.

The rearrangement uses TRBV30 and TRBJ1-2; D is ambiguous. Trimming took 0 bases from V and 9 from J, leaving 14 bases between them. This CDR3 spans 13 amino acids. From germline, CDR1 is GTSNPN and CDR2 SVGIG (reference sequence). In DNA form, the CDR3 reads TGTGCCTGGAGTGTACGAGGGCAGTTAAGCTACACCTTC. Its translation is CAWSVRGQLSYTF.

The table lists this clone with a few counts. The chain combines TRBV4-2 with TRBJ1-2; TRBD1 matches 7 bases. The CDR3 has 15 amino acids. Germline CDR1 LGHNA, CDR2 YNFKEQ. The ends lost 3 bases at V and 4 bases at J; junction bases unmatched: 8. In DNA, the CDR3 is TGTGCCAGCAGCCAGACAGGGCAGCCCAGCTATGGCTACACCTTC. Its protein is CASSQTGQPSYGYTF.

The CDR3 here is CASSPGGARTDTQYF. The CDR3 region has the DNA TGTGCCAGCTCACCAGGGGGCGCTCGGACAGATACGCAGTATTTT. The chain uses TRBV18 and TRBJ2-3; D is perhaps TRBD1 (6 bases). In germline, CDR1 is KGHSH, CDR2 LQKENI. V was trimmed by 2 bases and J by 3 bases, leaving 12 bases between them. CDR3 length equals 15 residues.

J is TRBJ1-3 and V is TRBV30, with 8 bases lining up with TRBD1. The V and J ends lost 2 bases and 1 base, in that order; junction bases with no gene match: 4. Germline loops: CDR1 GTSNPN, CDR2 SVGIG (reference sequence). The CDR3 extends over 15 amino acids. CDR3 sequence (DNA): TGTGCCTGGAGTAGGCGGACAGGGTCTGGAAACACCATATATTTT. Its translation: CAWSRRTGSGNTIYF. The full variable domain, with the rest looked up from reference TRBV30 and TRBJ1-3, is SQTIHQWPATLVQPVGSPLSLECTVEGTSNPNLYWYRQAAGRGLQLLFYSVGIGQISSEVPQNLSASRPQDRQFILSSKKLLLSDSGFYLCAWSRRTGSGNTIYFGEGSWLTVV.

The V and J genes are TRBV5-1 and TRBJ2-3; TRBD1 matches at 9 bases. Germline V gene sequence: CDR1 SGHRS, CDR2 YFSETQ. The CDR3 runs to 16 residues. V lost 3 bases, J lost 6 bases, and 11 bases stayed unmatched. The chain's CDR3 is CASSSQGQGIFDTQYF. The CDR3 nucleotides are TGCGCCAGCAGCTCTCAAGGACAGGGGATTTTTGATACGCAGTATTTT.

The CDR3 nucleotides read TGCGCCAGCATGGGACAGGGGAGCTACGAGCAGTACTTC. Its translation is CASMGQGSYEQYF. The rearrangement uses TRBV10-1 and TRBJ2-7; 10 bases map to TRBD1. This CDR3 spans 13 amino acids. Germline V gene lookup returns CDR1 WNHNN and CDR2 SYGVQD (reference sequence). Losses at the gene ends were 7 bases for V and 3 bases for J; bases not matched to a gene: 3.

The chain joins TRBV4-1 to TRBJ1-1; D ambiguous. The length of the CDR3 is 15 residues. Per germline, CDR1 MGHRA and CDR2 YSYEKL. V was cut by 2 bases and J by 1 base, with 11 bases left in between. This CDR3 is CASSQFDNGNTEAFF. The CDR3, as DNA: TGCGCCAGCAGCCAATTTGATAACGGGAACACTGAAGCTTTCTTT.

The rearrangement links TRBV18 to TRBJ1-6, with TRBD1 as a possible D gene (6 bases). Trimming left V 3 bases short and J 5 bases short, with 11 bases between. CDR3 length: 15 amino acids. Germline V gives CDR1 KGHSH, CDR2 LQKENI. As DNA, the CDR3 is TGTGCCAGCTCACCGATCAGGGGCGATAATTCACCCCTCCACTTT. It yields the protein CASSPIRGDNSPLHF.

J is TRBJ2-6 and V is TRBV15, with 8 bases that match TRBD1. The CDR3 has 15 amino acids. CDR1 LNHNV and CDR2 YYDKDF come from the germline V gene (reference sequence). V lost 8 bases to trimming and J lost 2 bases; unmatched junction nucleotides: 5. CDR3 amino acids: CATGQGTPGANVLTF. Here the CDR3 DNA reads TGTGCCACCGGACAGGGTACGCCTGGGGCCAACGTCCTGACTTTC.

The chain links TRBV7-9 to TRBJ2-7; 11 bases match TRBD1. Per the germline V gene, CDR1 is SEHNR and CDR2 is FQNEAQ (reference sequence). V lost 5 bases and J lost 2; bases outside the gene matches: 8. This CDR3 contains 16 residues. The CDR3: CASSPLPGQGAYEQYF. The CDR3, as DNA: TGTGCCAGCAGCCCCTTACCGGGACAGGGGGCCTACGAGCAGTACTTC.